These 25 T cell receptor beta chains were all obtained from the same sample, sequenced in a study of cytomegalovirus exposure and HLA in healthy donors. Vbeta (60) and Jbeta (13) primers were used in the PCR. Sequencing was performed with immunoSEQ multiplex PCR; in TCRdb, only in-frame clones are kept and a portion is missing. The sample contains some 110,000 clones, about 61% of which appear only once. The sample taken for sequencing was PBMCs. Source of these receptors: a woman aged 25 to 39 in good health and CMV-seronegative.

This chain joins TRBV19 and TRBJ1-2, with D unresolved. V was trimmed by 6 bases and J by 6 bases, leaving 14 bases between them. The CDR3 contains 13 residues. The germline gives CDR1 LNHDA, CDR2 SQIVND (reference sequence). CDR3 coding DNA: TGTGCCAGTAGGTTTCAGTCTCAGGATGGCTACACCTTC. Amino acid sequence: CASRFQSQDGYTF. Complete variable domain (other parts from reference TRBV19 and TRBJ1-2): DGGITQSPKYLFRKEGQNVTLSCEQNLNHDAMYWYRQDPGQGLRLIYYSQIVNDFQKGDIAEGYSVSREKKESFPLTVTSAQKNPTAFYLCASRFQSQDGYTFGSGTRLTVV.

The chain employs TRBV11-2 and TRBJ1-2, with a possible D match to TRBD1 (6 bases). The CDR3 length is 15 residues. Germline CDR1 SGHAT, CDR2 FQNNGV. Trimming removed 3 bases from V and 3 bases from J, with 14 bases in between. The CDR3 here is CASSFGQSLYYGYTF. The CDR3 DNA follows: TGTGCCAGCAGCTTCGGACAGAGCTTGTACTATGGCTACACCTTC.

This chain uses TRBV5-6 with TRBJ2-7; 10 nucleotides line up with TRBD1. The CDR3 contains 15 residues. The V segment lost 4 bases and the J segment 2 bases; nucleotides outside the gene matches: 6. Germline V gene sequence: CDR1 SGHDT, CDR2 YYEEEE. CDR3 sequence (DNA): TGTGCCAGCAGCCCCTATGGGACAGGGGCCTACGAGCAGTACTTC. This gives the protein CASSPYGTGAYEQYF.

The chain uses TRBV7-2 and TRBJ2-7; 7 nucleotides match TRBD2. The CDR3 has 15 amino acids. CDR1 is SGHTA, CDR2 FQGNSA, per germline. J lost 4 bases, V lost 5 bases, and 11 bases had no gene match. Here the CDR3 reads CASSPRGGRGYEQYF. CDR3 DNA sequence: TGTGCCAGCAGCCCCCGGGGCGGGAGAGGGTACGAGCAGTACTTC.

The rearrangement uses TRBV9 and TRBJ2-2; TRBD1 aligns across 10 bases. The CDR3 has 16 residues. J gave up 5 bases and V 0 bases, and 4 bases lay outside the gene matches. Germline V gives CDR1 SGDLS, CDR2 YYNGEE. The CDR3 DNA reads as TGTGCCAGCAGCGTAGTGCCGGGACAGGGGACCGGGGAGCTGTTTTTT. It is translated as CASSVVPGQGTGELFF.

In DNA form, the CDR3 reads TGTGCCAGCAGCCCCCACTCGGATTCACCCCTCCACTTT. This gives the protein CASSPHSDSPLHF. V gene TRBV9 combines with J gene TRBJ1-6; no reliable D call. CDR3 length: 13 residues. The V end lost 4 bases, the J end lost 8 bases, and 10 bases lay between the germline ends. Per the germline V gene, CDR1 is SGDLS and CDR2 is YYNGEE.

On this clone itself: The junction departs from the called germline gene at one end, perhaps through a read error. This chain connects TRBV28 to TRBJ1-2, with a weak D call TRBD1 (6 bases). From germline, CDR1 is MDHEN and CDR2 SYDVKM. This CDR3 spans 13 amino acids. The CDR3 coding sequence is TGTGCCAGTCATGGACAGTATAGATCCTCCACACTATTC. It codes for CASHGQYRSSTLF.

This clone appeared a single time. The chain recombines TRBV11-1 with TRBJ1-1; 8 bases line up with TRBD1. The CDR3 spans 15 residues. The V segment lost 3 bases and the J segment 4 bases; nucleotides outside the gene matches: 7. Germline assignment: CDR1 SGHAT and CDR2 FQDESV (reference sequence). CDR3 sequence reads: CASSLEPGQVTEAFF. The CDR3 DNA reads TGTGCCAGCAGCTTGGAGCCGGGACAGGTCACTGAAGCTTTCTTT.

This clone counts as medium-sized. The chain carries TRBV6-5 and TRBJ1-5; perhaps TRBD1 as D (5 bases). CDR1 and CDR2 from the germline V gene are MNHEY and SVGAGI. V was trimmed by 6 bases and J by 0 bases, leaving 9 bases between them. This CDR3 comprises 14 residues. CDR3 DNA sequence: TGTGCCAGCAGCGGGGGGTTTAGCAATCAGCCCCAGCATTTT. Translation gives CASSGGFSNQPQHF.

This clone was detected only a few times. The genes are TRBV4-1 and TRBJ2-7, with 16 bases lining up with TRBD2. The J segment lost 1 base and the V segment lost 2 bases, leaving 5 bases of the junction unmatched. Germline V gene data show CDR1 as MGHRA and CDR2 as YSYEKL. This CDR3 contains 18 residues. The CDR3 reads CASSQPGTSGRDSYEQYF. The CDR3 DNA reads TGCGCCAGCAGCCAACCCGGGACTAGCGGGAGGGATTCCTACGAGCAGTACTTC.

This clone was observed a single time. The chain carries TRBV7-9 and TRBJ1-1, with D perhaps TRBD1 (6 bases). Trimming removed 4 bases from V and 3 bases from J, with 15 bases in between. Germline assignment: CDR1 SEHNR and CDR2 FQNEAQ (reference sequence). The CDR3 consists of 15 residues. CDR3 loop: CASSSRGGGDTEAFF. CDR3 DNA: TGTGCCAGCAGCTCAAGGGGGGGAGGGGACACTGAAGCTTTCTTT.

V and J are TRBV7-2 and TRBJ1-5, with 9 bases identical to TRBD1. The V segment lost 3 bases and the J segment 5 bases; nucleotides outside the gene matches: 5. The CDR3 runs 15 residues. Per the germline V gene, CDR1 is SGHTA and CDR2 is FQGNSA. The CDR3 DNA sequence: TGTGCCAGCAGCTTTACAGGGGGCGGGGATCAGCCCCAGCATTTT. Protein: CASSFTGGGDQPQHF. The entire variable domain, with the rest obtained from reference TRBV7-2 and TRBJ1-5, is as follows: GAGVSQSPSNKVTEKGKDVELRCDPISGHTALYWYRQSLGQGLEFLIYFQGNSAPDKSGLPSDRFSAERTGGSVSTLTIQRTQQEDSAVYLCASSFTGGGDQPQHFGDGTRLSIL.

Comments on this clone: One junction end disagrees with the germline gene, perhaps due to a read error. This sequence joins TRBV7-8 and TRBJ2-7, with D tentatively TRBD1 (6 bases). CDR3 length: 13 residues. Germline V gene data show CDR1 as SGHVS and CDR2 as FQNEAQ. The CDR3 region is CVSSLSRGYEQYF. As DNA, the CDR3 is TGTGTCAGCAGCTTAAGCAGGGGCTACGAGCAGTACTTC.

A few counts support this clone. This chain links TRBV30 with TRBJ2-1; 14 nucleotides match TRBD2. The CDR3 totals 17 residues. Germline V gene data show CDR1 as GTSNPN and CDR2 as SVGIG (reference sequence). Losses at the gene ends were 0 bases for V and 6 bases for J; bases not matched to a gene: 7. This CDR3 reads CAWSVFGTSGSGNEQFF. For the CDR3, the DNA is TGTGCCTGGAGTGTATTCGGGACTAGCGGGAGCGGCAATGAGCAGTTCTTC.

The sample holds a few counts of this clone. V is TRBV5-1 and J is TRBJ1-1, with 8 bases aligning to TRBD1. V was pared by 0 bases and J by 5 bases, with 6 bases of the junction left unmatched. CDR3 length: 15 amino acids. Germline V gene sequence: CDR1 SGHRS, CDR2 YFSETQ. The CDR3 reads CASSLVGQGVTEAFF. DNA for the CDR3: TGCGCCAGCAGCTTGGTTGGACAGGGAGTAACTGAAGCTTTCTTT.

V and J are TRBV5-1 and TRBJ2-3; 9 positions agree with TRBD2. The trim removed 4 bases at V and 3 bases at J, leaving 3 bases unmatched. The CDR3 extends over 14 amino acids. In germline, CDR1 is SGHRS, CDR2 YFSETQ. CDR3 sequence: CASSRTSVTDTQYF. The CDR3 nucleotides read TGCGCCAGCAGCAGGACTAGCGTTACAGATACGCAGTATTTT.

This clone is a singleton in its sample. This rearrangement joins TRBV20-1 to TRBJ2-5; TRBD2 agrees at 7 bases. The J call is in doubt because the DNA end fits TRBJ2-7 better. Germline-derived CDR1 and CDR2 are DFQATT and SNEGSKA (reference sequence). The length of the CDR3 is 11 residues. In nucleotides, the CDR3 is TGCTCCCAGGCGGGAGAGGTCGAGCAGTACTTC. This sequence encodes CSQAGEVEQYF.

The rearrangement joins TRBV18 to TRBJ2-7, with 8 bases identical to TRBD1. CDR1 KGHSH and CDR2 LQKENI come from the germline V gene. J gave up 4 bases and V 1 base, and 6 bases lay outside the gene matches. This CDR3 is built from 15 residues. CDR3 nucleotides: TGTGCCAGCTCACCACGGCAGGGGGCTGGTTACGAGCAGTACTTC. Residues: CASSPRQGAGYEQYF.

The rearrangement uses TRBV10-3 and TRBJ2-5, with 9 nucleotides matching TRBD2. The CDR3 is made up of 13 amino acids. V lost 4 bases, J lost 5 bases, and 2 bases stayed unmatched. CDR1 and CDR2 from the germline V gene are ENHRY and SYGVKD. CDR3 amino acids: CAISASGGETQYF. CDR3 bases: TGTGCCATCAGTGCAAGCGGGGGGGAGACCCAGTACTTC.

V and J are TRBV6-6 and TRBJ2-7, with a tentative D call TRBD2 (6 bases). The V and J ends lost 5 bases and 7 bases respectively, with 21 bases between them. CDR3 length: 15 amino acids. Germline V CDR1 and CDR2: MNHNY, SVGAGI (reference sequence). The CDR3 region has the DNA TGTGCCAGCAGTCCCGATGGGAGGCCCTTAGGGGAGCAGTACTTC. It translates to CASSPDGRPLGEQYF.

The rearrangement links TRBV27 to TRBJ2-1; D is undetermined. Deletions cut 5 bases from V and 8 bases from J, with 19 bases between. Germline V CDR1 and CDR2: MNHEY, SMNVEV (reference sequence). This CDR3 is 15 amino acids long. The CDR3 nucleotides are TGTGCCAGCAGTCCCCTCTTGGCAATTCGGGATGAGCAGTTCTTC. Translating gives CASSPLLAIRDEQFF.

This clone turned up a few times. The chain employs TRBV18 and TRBJ2-7; TRBD2 matches 8 bases. This CDR3 spans 15 amino acids. Trimming removed 0 bases from V and 2 bases from J; junction bases left unmatched: 3. Germline assignment: CDR1 KGHSH and CDR2 LQKENI. The CDR3 region is CASSPPRGLAYEQYF. For the CDR3, the DNA is TGTGCCAGCTCACCACCTAGGGGACTAGCCTACGAGCAGTACTTC.

This clone was detected a few times. CDR3 bases: TGTGCCAGCAGCGTAGACCGGGAACTGAGCTCCTACAATGAGCAGTTCTTC. This translates into CASSVDRELSSYNEQFF. The chain carries TRBV9 and TRBJ2-1; a weak D match, TRBD2 (5 bases). V lost 0 bases to trimming and J lost 0 bases, with 13 bases between them. The CDR3 runs 17 residues. Germline CDR1 reads SGDLS; CDR2 reads YYNGEE.

The chain recombines TRBV29-1 with TRBJ1-4; TRBD1 might be the D (5 bases). V lost 0 bases, J lost 5 bases, and 16 bases lay in between. Germline V gene lookup returns CDR1 SQVTM and CDR2 ANQGSEA. The CDR3 covers 16 residues. CDR3 residues: CSVEEEVGRGNEKLFF. In DNA form, the CDR3 reads TGCAGCGTTGAAGAGGAAGTGGGACGGGGGAATGAAAAACTGTTTTTT.

The rearrangement uses TRBV11-2 and TRBJ2-7, with D tentatively TRBD1 (6 bases). Germline V gives CDR1 SGHAT, CDR2 FQNNGV. CDR3 size: 12 residues. V was shortened by 5 bases and J by 4 bases, with 9 bases between the two germline ends. The CDR3: CASSQGFYEQYF. Written as DNA, the CDR3 is TGTGCCAGCAGCCAGGGGTTTTACGAGCAGTACTTC.